This T cell receptor beta chain was sequenced during a study of T cells after yellow fever vaccination. Findings and limits, study-wide: Only a small proportion of the clonotypes turned up in both the CD4 and the CD8 compartments, likely arising from convergent recombination.

This clonotype was picked up many times. Its antigen is not identified. 5'RACE template switching added a universal primer site and UMIs to TCR cDNA. TCRdb ran MiXCR on the 5' RACE reads and lists one entry per CDR3 protein. The sample holds some 340,000 distinct CDR3 sequences, approximately 4% seen once. CDR3 length equals 14 residues. Trimming stripped 2 bases from V and 3 bases from J, with 10 bases between. Germline V lookup: CDR1 SEHNR, CDR2 FQNEAQ (reference sequence). Source: PBMCs, taken 5 days after the yellow fever booster vaccination. This TCR was recovered from a man aged 18 to 29 who received the YFV17D yellow fever vaccine. This chain connects TRBV7-9 to TRBJ2-5; possibly TRBD2 for D (5 bases). The CDR3 protein is CASSLTLGEETQYF. CDR3 nucleotide sequence: TGTGCCAGCAGCTTAACCCTCGGGGAAGAGACCCAGTACTTC.